This T cell receptor (beta chain) was observed in a study of immune cell composition in non-small cell lung cancer. General study results and limits: In adenocarcinoma, maximal tumour-associated clone frequency tracked TIL tumour reactivity. Clones >0.5% enriched in tumour were rarer in adenocarcinoma (about 35%) than squamous (roughly 75%). Lung adenocarcinomas had lower top 10 clone scores and clonality than squamous tumours.

The V gene end was trimmed by 0 bases and the J gene end by 6 bases; junction bases not matched to a gene: 4. The germline gives CDR1 SGDLS, CDR2 YYNGEE. The CDR3 is made up of 16 amino acids. The protocol was immunoSEQ multiplex PCR, while the TCRdb copy is restricted to in-frame clones and leaves out a portion. The sample carries about 4,000 clones, about 73% recorded once. Frozen unsorted single-cell suspensions supplied the genomic DNA. In regard to this clone: The antigen is undetermined.

Sequenced material: lung tumor tissue. This sequence joins TRBV9 and TRBJ1-5; the match to TRBD1 covers 12 bases. The receptor's source is a human donor with non-small cell lung cancer. The CDR3 DNA follows: TGTGCCAGCAGCGTAGGGGACAGGGGGCTTGGTCAGCCCCAGCATTTT. Its protein product is CASSVGDRGLGQPQHF.